These 22 T cell receptor beta chains originate from one sample sequenced in a study of cytomegalovirus exposure and HLA in healthy donors. Primers for the PCR totalled 60 Vbeta and 13 Jbeta. TCRdb keeps only in-frame clones here, not all; method: immunoSEQ multiplex PCR. The sample lists approximately 160,000 clones, over 65% occurring once. Sequencing was carried out using PBMCs. The receptors come from a woman aged 25 to 39 in good health and CMV-seropositive.

This chain connects TRBV27 to TRBJ2-1; TRBD2 agrees at 9 bases. The CDR3 totals 16 residues. V gave up 2 bases and J gave up 4 bases; unmatched junction bases: 6. The germline V gene has CDR1 MNHEY and CDR2 SMNVEV (reference sequence). CDR3 nucleotide sequence: TGTGCCAGCAGTTTACTCCCTAGCGGGGCTTACAATGAGCAGTTCTTC. Residues: CASSLLPSGAYNEQFF.

In its sample, this clone was seen once. This chain uses TRBV28 with TRBJ1-5; 10 nucleotides match TRBD1. With V trimmed by 4 bases and J by 4 bases, 13 bases remained unmatched. The length of the CDR3 is 18 residues. Germline V gene lookup returns CDR1 MDHEN and CDR2 SYDVKM. The CDR3 region is CASSSSAPGQGFNQPQHF. CDR3 in DNA: TGTGCCAGCAGTTCTTCCGCACCGGGACAGGGGTTTAATCAGCCCCAGCATTTT. Full variable domain (rest looked up from reference TRBV28 and TRBJ1-5): DVKVTQSSRYLVKRTGEKVFLECVQDMDHENMFWYRQDPGLGLRLIYFSYDVKMKEKGDIPEGYSVSREKKERFSLILESASTNQTSMYLCASSSSAPGQGFNQPQHFGDGTRLSIL.

The CDR3 loop reads CASSADTATNEKLFF. The CDR3 DNA reads as TGTGCCAGTAGTGCGGACACTGCAACTAATGAAAAACTGTTTTTT. V and J are TRBV19 and TRBJ1-4, with D tentatively TRBD1 (5 bases). Trimming took off 5 bases at V and 0 bases at J, with 10 bases between the two ends. Germline V CDR1 and CDR2: LNHDA, SQIVND (reference sequence). The CDR3 is made up of 15 amino acids.

This clone was picked up a small number of times. The gene calls are TRBV13 and TRBJ2-7; D may be TRBD2 (6 bases). From germline, CDR1 is PRHDT and CDR2 FYEKMQ (reference sequence). The CDR3 has 15 amino acids. The V end lost 0 bases, the J end lost 3 bases, and 12 bases lay between the germline ends. The CDR3, as DNA: TGTGCCAGCAGCTTAGGTCAAGGGACTCTCTACGAGCAGTACTTC. This gives the protein CASSLGQGTLYEQYF.

This clone came up once. This chain connects TRBV7-2 to TRBJ2-2; TRBD2 agrees at 11 bases. V shed 5 bases, J shed 4 bases, and the junction held 3 bases outside the gene matches. Looked up from germline, CDR1 is SGHTA and CDR2 is FQGNSA. The CDR3 sequence is 15 residues long. Here the CDR3 DNA reads TGTGCCAGCAGCCAGGGACTAGCGGTCACCGGGGAGCTGTTTTTT. Translating gives CASSQGLAVTGELFF.

Written as DNA, the CDR3 is TGTGCCTGGAGTACTCCTTTGACAGGGGGCTACTATGGCTACACCTTC. Protein sequence: CAWSTPLTGGYYGYTF. This sequence joins TRBV30 and TRBJ1-2, with 10 bases identical to TRBD1. Trimming at V came to 2 bases and at J to 3 bases, leaving 9 bases not matched to a gene. The CDR3 is 16 residues long. Germline CDR1 is GTSNPN and CDR2 is SVGIG (reference sequence).

This chain joins TRBV5-1 and TRBJ1-1, with D unresolved. CDR3 size: 13 residues. Germline V gene data show CDR1 as SGHRS and CDR2 as YFSETQ. V lost 0 bases to trimming and J lost 11 bases, with 14 bases between them. CDR3 region: CASSLGEPEGAFF. The DNA for the CDR3 is TGCGCCAGCAGCTTGGGGGAGCCCGAAGGGGCTTTCTTT.

The chain carries TRBV30 and TRBJ2-7; the D gene is possibly TRBD1 (6 bases). The CDR3 consists of 15 residues. Germline V lookup: CDR1 GTSNPN, CDR2 SVGIG (reference sequence). The V and J ends lost 6 bases and 2 bases respectively, with 20 bases between them. The CDR3: CACTRAGGGTYEQYF. In DNA form, the CDR3 reads TGTGCCTGCACCCGAGCCGGTGGGGGCACCTACGAGCAGTACTTC.

The chain couples TRBV7-9 to TRBJ2-7, with TRBD1 identical over 7 bases. The J segment lost 5 bases and the V segment lost 3 bases, leaving 4 bases of the junction unmatched. Germline V gives CDR1 SEHNR, CDR2 FQNEAQ (reference sequence). The length of the CDR3 is 13 residues. The CDR3 DNA follows: TGTGCCAGCAGCTTTGGGACAGCTGACGAGCAGTACTTC. Protein: CASSFGTADEQYF.

The chain joins TRBV19 to TRBJ2-1, with a tentative D call TRBD1 (5 bases). This CDR3 has 15 residues. The germline V gene has CDR1 LNHDA and CDR2 SQIVND (reference sequence). V was clipped by 0 bases and J by 1 base, with 7 bases between them. CDR3 bases: TGTGCCAGTAGTATAGATGACAGTTCCTACAATGAGCAGTTCTTC. This codes for CASSIDDSSYNEQFF.

The V gene is TRBV28, the J gene TRBJ1-4; D is possibly TRBD1 (5 bases). There are 16 residues in the CDR3. With 4 bases removed from V and 3 bases from J, the gap between germline ends came to 15 bases. Germline V gives CDR1 MDHEN, CDR2 SYDVKM. The CDR3 DNA follows: TGTGCCAGCAGTTCCCCCCGGGGGTTTGCTAATGAAAAACTGTTTTTT. It codes for CASSSPRGFANEKLFF.

The J gene is TRBJ2-3, the V gene TRBV7-2, with a weak D call TRBD2 (6 bases). The length of the CDR3 is 16 residues. Germline-derived CDR1 and CDR2 are SGHTA and FQGNSA. The V and J ends lost 2 bases and 1 base respectively, with 13 bases between them. CDR3 DNA: TGTGCCAGCAGCTTACTGAGGTCTAGCGGCACAGATACGCAGTATTTT. Encoded protein: CASSLLRSSGTDTQYF.

The chain combines TRBV12-5 with TRBJ2-2, with D perhaps TRBD2 (6 bases). The germline gives CDR1 LGHNT, CDR2 FRNRAP. This CDR3 is built from 12 residues. Between the trimmed V and J ends, which lost 7 bases and 7 bases, there was a span of 10 bases. The CDR3 loop is CASARERGELFF. The CDR3 DNA reads TGTGCTAGTGCCCGGGAGCGCGGGGAGCTGTTTTTT. Full variable domain (remainder filled in from reference TRBV12-5 and TRBJ2-2): DARVTQTPRHKVTEMGQEVTMRCQPILGHNTVFWYRQTMMQGLELLAYFRNRAPLDDSGMPKDRFSAEMPDATLATLKIQPSEPRDSAVYFCASARERGELFFGEGSRLTVL.

The chain joins TRBV15 to TRBJ2-5, with D perhaps TRBD1 (6 bases). This CDR3 region has 14 residues. Looked up from germline, CDR1 is LNHNV and CDR2 is YYDKDF (reference sequence). Deletions cut 5 bases from V and 4 bases from J, with 14 bases between. CDR3 protein: CATSFWTEGETQYF. CDR3 nucleotides: TGTGCCACCAGCTTCTGGACAGAGGGAGAGACCCAGTACTTC.

This clone occurred once. This chain joins TRBV12-5 and TRBJ1-1, with D uncertain. Germline CDR1 is LGHNT and CDR2 is FRNRAP. This CDR3 is built from 13 residues. V was shortened by 0 bases and J by 3 bases, with 5 bases between the two germline ends. The DNA for the CDR3 is TGTGCTAGTGGTTTGGTACGGGACACTGAAGCTTTCTTT. Translated: CASGLVRDTEAFF.

The J gene is TRBJ2-1, the V gene TRBV30; 13 positions match TRBD2. The CDR3 loop spans 18 amino acids. CDR1 and CDR2 (germline): GTSNPN, SVGIG (reference sequence). V shed 3 bases and J 0 bases; nucleotides not matched to a gene: 8. Here the CDR3 DNA reads TGTGCCTGGAGGGGCGGGACTAGCGGGATGAGCTCCTACAATGAGCAGTTCTTC. Encoded protein: CAWRGGTSGMSSYNEQFF.

V usage is TRBV7-9 and J usage is TRBJ1-1; D gene unclear. CDR3 length: 11 residues. Germline-derived CDR1 and CDR2 are SEHNR and FQNEAQ (reference sequence). The V gene lost 3 bases and the J gene lost 7 bases, with 6 bases spanning the gap. The CDR3 DNA is TGTGCCAGCAGCTTCCCAGGTGAAGCTTTCTTT. Its translation: CASSFPGEAFF.

This sequence joins TRBV7-9 and TRBJ1-2; possibly TRBD1 for D (5 bases). This CDR3 spans 13 amino acids. Trimming left V 5 bases short and J 3 bases short, with 10 bases between. Germline values: CDR1 SEHNR, CDR2 FQNEAQ (reference sequence). CDR3 nucleotides: TGTGCCAGCAGCCCCCGGGGGGACTATGGCTACACCTTC. It yields the protein CASSPRGDYGYTF.

The chain uses TRBV15 and TRBJ2-7, with 10 bases fitting TRBD2. This CDR3 comprises 16 residues. Germline loops: CDR1 LNHNV, CDR2 YYDKDF (reference sequence). The V segment lost 0 bases and the J segment 7 bases; nucleotides outside the gene matches: 9. CDR3 protein: CATSRDRLAGVEEQYF. CDR3 in DNA: TGTGCCACCAGCAGAGATCGCCTAGCGGGAGTGGAAGAGCAGTACTTC.

The chain couples TRBV18 to TRBJ2-7; TRBD2 matches 11 bases. The V gene's germline CDR1 is KGHSH and CDR2 LQKENI. This CDR3 is 15 amino acids long. V trimming: 2 bases; J trimming: 6 bases; junction bases outside the gene matches: 6. The CDR3, as DNA: TGTGCCAGCTCACCAGGATTTAGCGGGAGGGGCGAGCAGTACTTC. This codes for CASSPGFSGRGEQYF.

The rearrangement joins TRBV29-1 to TRBJ2-7; no definite D call. V was clipped by 5 bases and J by 0 bases, with 8 bases between them. CDR3 length: 12 amino acids. The germline CDR1 and CDR2 sequences are SQVTM and ANQGSEA. CDR3 loop: CSVLVSSYEQYF. Written as DNA, the CDR3 is TGCAGCGTTCTTGTGAGCTCCTACGAGCAGTACTTC.

The chain uses TRBV4-3 and TRBJ2-2; D possibly corresponds to TRBD2 (5 bases). This CDR3 has 14 amino acids. The V gene's germline CDR1 is LGHNA and CDR2 YSLEER. The germline V and J ends were trimmed by 0 bases and 6 bases, with 8 bases remaining between them. The CDR3 DNA sequence: TGCGCCAGCAGCCAAGAGAGGGTGGCCGGGGAGCTGTTTTTT. Translating it yields CASSQERVAGELFF.